This passage covers 19 T cell receptor beta chains from one sample sequenced in a study of blood T cell repertoires in COVID-19 (TCRdb year 2020). Libraries were constructed by the immunoSEQ multiplex PCR assay. Here the immuneACCESS table is served through TCRdb, limited to in-frame sequences with V and J called. Missing clones are a known gap in these copies; in checked studies unresolved V genes cover under half, and the rest lacks a known reason. Here the sample has 250,000 to 350,000 clones; 86% occur a single time. In total, the top ten clones hold under 2% of the sample. Sequenced: peripheral blood. These receptors came from a woman in her forties or fifties with acute or convalescent COVID-19.

This chain links TRBV6-5 with TRBJ2-1; tentative D call: TRBD2 (6 bases). The CDR3 loop spans 14 amino acids. Trimming removed 5 bases at V and 6 bases at J, with 14 bases between. Looked up from germline, CDR1 is MNHEY and CDR2 is SVGAGI. CDR3 sequence: CASSPPGDPNEQFF. The CDR3 bases are TGTGCCAGCAGTCCACCGGGAGACCCCAATGAGCAGTTCTTC.

The chain is built from TRBV4-1 and TRBJ1-2, with 7 bases fitting TRBD1. J lost 6 bases, V lost 0 bases, and 4 bases had no gene match. Germline V gives CDR1 MGHRA, CDR2 YSYEKL. The CDR3 contains 14 residues. The CDR3, as DNA: TGCGCCAGCAGCCAAGAGGGCAGGGGGGATGGCTACACCTTC. Amino acid sequence: CASSQEGRGDGYTF.

J is TRBJ2-5 and V is TRBV28; TRBD2 matches 8 bases. CDR1 is MDHEN and CDR2 is SYDVKM in the germline V gene. V was pared by 3 bases and J by 1 base, with 10 bases of the junction left unmatched. CDR3 length: 17 amino acids. CDR3 DNA: TGTGCCAGCAGTTTCCCCCTCGTTAGCGGGGCCCAAGAGACCCAGTACTTC. It yields the protein CASSFPLVSGAQETQYF.

The gene calls are TRBV7-9 and TRBJ2-3; 7 bases line up with TRBD2. Germline V gene lookup returns CDR1 SEHNR and CDR2 FQNEAQ (reference sequence). The length of the CDR3 is 13 residues. Trimming cost V 8 bases and J 2 bases; bases outside gene matches: 4. This CDR3 is CASSSGNTDTQYF. The CDR3 DNA follows: TGTGCCAGCTCAAGCGGGAACACAGATACGCAGTATTTT.

The rearrangement uses TRBV5-1 and TRBJ2-7, with TRBD2 identical over 10 bases. Germline CDR1 and CDR2: SGHRS and YFSETQ. This CDR3 has 15 amino acids. With V trimmed by 0 bases and J by 3 bases, 3 bases remained unmatched. DNA of the CDR3: TGCGCCAGCAGCTTGGTAGCGGGAGGCCTCTACGAGCAGTACTTC. This sequence encodes CASSLVAGGLYEQYF.

This clone was seen a single time. This rearrangement joins TRBV5-5 to TRBJ1-3; the D gene is possibly TRBD1 (6 bases). Germline assignment: CDR1 SGHKS and CDR2 YYEKEE (reference sequence). This CDR3 spans 15 amino acids. Trimming stripped 3 bases from V and 4 bases from J, with 14 bases between. This CDR3 reads CASSYRVSPGNTIYF. In nucleotides, the CDR3 is TGTGCCAGCAGCTACAGGGTTTCCCCCGGAAACACCATATATTTT.

The genes are TRBV28 and TRBJ2-7; D gene ambiguous. Between the trimmed V and J ends, which lost 9 bases and 3 bases, there was a span of 12 bases. The germline gives CDR1 MDHEN, CDR2 SYDVKM. CDR3 size: 12 residues. As DNA, the CDR3 is TGTGCCAGTAGATCTTACGACTACGAGCAGTACTTC. It translates to CASRSYDYEQYF.

The chain couples TRBV4-2 to TRBJ2-3, with 12 bases matching TRBD2. Germline-derived CDR1 and CDR2 are LGHNA and YNFKEQ. The V gene end was trimmed by 4 bases and the J gene end by 4 bases; junction bases not matched to a gene: 6. The CDR3 sequence is 16 residues long. CDR3 nucleotides: TGTGCCAGCAGCCTGCTAGCGGGAGGGGGTTCAGATACGCAGTATTTT. This translates into CASSLLAGGGSDTQYF.

This clone was observed a single time. The rearrangement uses TRBV9 and TRBJ2-1, with 12 bases fitting TRBD2. The J segment lost 9 bases and the V segment lost 0 bases, leaving 4 bases of the junction unmatched. The CDR3 loop spans 15 amino acids. Germline CDR1 reads SGDLS; CDR2 reads YYNGEE. CDR3 loop: CASSVVSSGRGEQFF. The CDR3, as DNA: TGTGCCAGCAGCGTAGTGTCTAGCGGGAGGGGTGAGCAGTTCTTC.

The chain combines TRBV2 with TRBJ1-4; 8 nucleotides agree with TRBD1. V shed 5 bases and J 7 bases; nucleotides not matched to a gene: 9. This CDR3 is 15 amino acids long. Per germline, CDR1 SNHLY and CDR2 FYNNEI. CDR3 sequence reads: CASSQIGTGGEKLFF. CDR3 nucleotide sequence: TGTGCCAGCAGTCAGATAGGGACAGGAGGTGAAAAACTGTTTTTT.

The DNA of the CDR3 is TGTGCCAGCACCTTTTCAGGGGGATCCTACAATGAGCAGTTCTTC. Its protein is CASTFSGGSYNEQFF. The chain employs TRBV5-4 and TRBJ2-1, with TRBD1 matching 7 bases. The CDR3 length is 15 residues. Per the germline V gene, CDR1 is SGHNT and CDR2 is YYREEE (reference sequence). V was pared by 6 bases and J by 1 base, with 7 bases of the junction left unmatched. Complete variable domain (other parts from reference TRBV5-4 and TRBJ2-1): ETGVTQSPTHLIKTRGQQVTLRCSSQSGHNTVSWYQQALGQGPQFIFQYYREEENGRGNFPPRFSGLQFPNYSSELNVNALELDDSALYLCASTFSGGSYNEQFFGPGTRLTVL.

This clone showed up just a few times. The chain is built from TRBV2 and TRBJ1-5; 7 bases map to TRBD1. Germline V gene sequence: CDR1 SNHLY, CDR2 FYNNEI. The CDR3 length is 12 residues. V lost 7 bases to trimming and J lost 4 bases; unmatched junction nucleotides: 1. The CDR3 DNA is TGTGCCAGCACGGACAGGAATCAGCCCCAGCATTTT. Translated, it gives CASTDRNQPQHF. The full variable domain, completed using reference TRBV2 and TRBJ1-5, is EPEVTQTPSHQVTQMGQEVILRCVPISNHLYFYWYRQILGQKVEFLVSFYNNEISEKSEIFDDQFSVERPDGSNFTLKIRSTKLEDSAMYFCASTDRNQPQHFGDGTRLSIL.

The chain carries TRBV3-1 (or the pseudogene TRBV3-2) and TRBJ2-7; a possible D gene is TRBD2 (6 bases). The CDR3 is 15 amino acids. V was cut by 5 bases and J by 2 bases, with 16 bases left in between. The germline V gene encodes CDR1 LGHDT and CDR2 YNNKEL (reference sequence). The CDR3 reads CASSSFPGDTYEQYF. DNA for the CDR3: TGTGCCAGCAGCTCCTTCCCGGGGGATACCTACGAGCAGTACTTC.

The chain links TRBV10-3 to TRBJ1-6, with TRBD1 matching over 7 bases. The CDR3 loop spans 14 amino acids. Germline loops: CDR1 ENHRY, CDR2 SYGVKD. V was pared by 7 bases and J by 5 bases, with 5 bases of the junction left unmatched. In nucleotides, the CDR3 is TGTGCCATCACCAACGACAGGGATAATTCACCCCTCCACTTT. Amino acid sequence: CAITNDRDNSPLHF.

The gene calls are TRBV6-5 and TRBJ1-5; TRBD1 might be the D (5 bases). V was shortened by 7 bases and J by 4 bases, with 17 bases between the two germline ends. Germline CDR1 MNHEY, CDR2 SVGAGI. CDR3 size: 15 residues. As DNA, the CDR3 is TGTGCCAGCACCCCCGGGGGGGTAGGGAATCAGCCCCAGCATTTT. Translating it yields CASTPGGVGNQPQHF.

V gene TRBV13 combines with J gene TRBJ2-7; weak D call: TRBD1 (7 bases). The V gene lost 5 bases and the J gene lost 4 bases, with 12 bases spanning the gap. Per germline, CDR1 PRHDT and CDR2 FYEKMQ (reference sequence). This CDR3 comprises 13 residues. The chain's CDR3 is CASSQGGEYEQYF. CDR3 coding DNA: TGTGCCAGCAGCCAGGGGGGTGAGTACGAGCAGTACTTC.

The chain links TRBV6-5 to TRBJ1-2, with TRBD1 as a possible D gene (5 bases). The CDR3 is 14 residues long. V was cut by 4 bases and J by 3 bases, with 12 bases left in between. CDR1 and CDR2 (germline): MNHEY, SVGAGI. CDR3 amino acids: CASSSPTEYYGYTF. CDR3 in DNA: TGTGCCAGCAGTTCCCCGACAGAATACTATGGCTACACCTTC.

The gene calls are TRBV6-2 or TRBV6-3 and TRBJ2-7; 8 positions agree with TRBD1. V shed 0 bases and J 3 bases; nucleotides not matched to a gene: 1. Looked up from germline, CDR1 is MNHEY and CDR2 is SVGEGT. The CDR3 has 14 residues. The CDR3 nucleotides are TGTGCCAGCAGTTACTCTGGGACAGGCTACGAGCAGTACTTC. Translation gives CASSYSGTGYEQYF.

The chain combines TRBV10-1 with TRBJ2-5; 10 positions match TRBD2. Per the germline V gene, CDR1 is WNHNN and CDR2 is SYGVQD (reference sequence). J was trimmed by 4 bases and V by 8 bases; bases with no gene match: 4. CDR3 size: 13 residues. The CDR3 DNA reads TGCGCCAGCCCTCGACTAGCGGGAGAGACCCAGTACTTC. Its protein is CASPRLAGETQYF.